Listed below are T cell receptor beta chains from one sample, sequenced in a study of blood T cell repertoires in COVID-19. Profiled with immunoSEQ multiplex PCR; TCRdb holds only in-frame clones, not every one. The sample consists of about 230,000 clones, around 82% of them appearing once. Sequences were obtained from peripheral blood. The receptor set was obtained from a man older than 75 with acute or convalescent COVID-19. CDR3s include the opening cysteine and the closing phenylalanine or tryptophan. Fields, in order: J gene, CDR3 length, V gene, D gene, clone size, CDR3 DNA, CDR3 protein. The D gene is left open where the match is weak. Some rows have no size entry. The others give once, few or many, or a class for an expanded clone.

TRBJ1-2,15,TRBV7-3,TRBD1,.,TGTGCCAGCAGTATCGGACAGGGAGAGACCTATGGCTACACCTTC,CASSIGQGETYGYTF
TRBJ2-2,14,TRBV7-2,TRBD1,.,TGTGCCAGCAGCAGGGGGCAGTTCACCGGGGAGCTGTTTTTT,CASSRGQFTGELFF
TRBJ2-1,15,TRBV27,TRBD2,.,TGTGCCAGCAGTTTAAGGGGACTAGCCAATAATGAGCAGTTCTTC,CASSLRGLANNEQFF
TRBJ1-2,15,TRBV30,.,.,TGTGCCTGGCGCCTCCGGGGGACGGTTAAATGGGGCTACACCTTC,CAWRLRGTVKWGYTF
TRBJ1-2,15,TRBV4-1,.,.,TGCGCCAGCAGCCAAGCACAGGCATCTAACTATGGCTACACCTTC,CASSQAQASNYGYTF
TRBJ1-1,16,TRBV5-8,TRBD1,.,TGTGCCAGCAGCCATGCATACAGGGGTCGAGACACTGAAGCTTTCTTT,CASSHAYRGRDTEAFF
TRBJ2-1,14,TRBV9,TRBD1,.,TGTGCCAGCAGCGTAGGACAGGGCCCCACCAAGCAGTTCTTC,CASSVGQGPTKQFF
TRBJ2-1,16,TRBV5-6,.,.,TGTGCCAGCAGCTTGTGGGGGACACCGATCTACAATGAGCAGTTCTTC,CASSLWGTPIYNEQFF
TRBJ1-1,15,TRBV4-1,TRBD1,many,TGCGCCAGCAGCCACCCTGACAGGGGGAGCACTGAAGCTTTCTTT,CASSHPDRGSTEAFF
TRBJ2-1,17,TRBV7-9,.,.,TGTGCCAGCAGCTTAGGCCGGGCAGGGCCGGCGCACAATGAGCAGTTCTTC,CASSLGRAGPAHNEQFF
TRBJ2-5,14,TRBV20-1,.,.,TGCAGTGCTAGTCTTTCTAGGGGGAGAGAGACCCAGTACTTC,CSASLSRGRETQYF
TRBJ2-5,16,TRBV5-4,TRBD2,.,TGTGCCAGCAGCGGGGGACTAGCGGGAGGAAGGGAGACCCAGTACTTC,CASSGGLAGGRETQYF
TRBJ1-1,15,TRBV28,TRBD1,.,TGTGCCAGCAGTTTCTCGGGACAGGGTGGCACTGAAGCTTTCTTT,CASSFSGQGGTEAFF
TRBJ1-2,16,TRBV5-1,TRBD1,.,TGCGCCAGCAGCGCGGGGACAGCCGCAGGCTTCTATGGCTACACCTTC,CASSAGTAAGFYGYTF
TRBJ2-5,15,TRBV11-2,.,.,TGTGCCAGCAGCCGGACGACAGGCCCACCGGAGGCCCAGTACTTC,CASSRTTGPPEAQYF
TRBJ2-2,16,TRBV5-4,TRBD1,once,TGTGCCAGCAGCTCGCCCGACAGGGGTAATACCGGGGAGCTGTTTTTT,CASSSPDRGNTGELFF
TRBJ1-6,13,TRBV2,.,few,TGTGCCAGCAGAGACATATCCTATTCACCCCTCCACTTT,CASRDISYSPLHF
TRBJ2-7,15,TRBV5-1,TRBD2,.,TGCGCCAGCAGCCTTAGCGGGGGGCCAGCCTACGAGCAGTACTTC,CASSLSGGPAYEQYF
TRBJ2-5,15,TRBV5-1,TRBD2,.,TGCGCCAGCAGCGTAGCGGGAGGGCCCTGGGAGACCCAGTACTTC,CASSVAGGPWETQYF
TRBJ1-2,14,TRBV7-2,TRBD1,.,TGTGCCAGCAGCTTAGGGACAGGGGGCTTTGGCTACACCTTC,CASSLGTGGFGYTF
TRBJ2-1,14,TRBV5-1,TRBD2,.,TGCGCCAGCAAGACTAGCGGGGGGGCCGGAGAGCAGTTCTTC,CASKTSGGAGEQFF
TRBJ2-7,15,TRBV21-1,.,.,TGTGCCAGCAGCAAAAATGGGCGTGGCACCTACGAGCAGTACTTC,CASSKNGRGTYEQYF
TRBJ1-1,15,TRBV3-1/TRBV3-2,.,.,TGTGCCAGCAGCCAAGTTCTATCGGGGGGCACTGAAGCTTTCTTT,CASSQVLSGGTEAFF
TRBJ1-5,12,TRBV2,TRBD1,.,TGTGCCAGCAGAGACAGGGATTTGTCCCAGCATTTT,CASRDRDLSQHF
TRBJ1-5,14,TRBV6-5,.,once,TGTGCCACCGCCCAGGGCTGGAGCAATCAGCCCCAGCATTTT,CATAQGWSNQPQHF
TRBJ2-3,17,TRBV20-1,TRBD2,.,TGCAGTGCTAGTCCCAGCGGGGCTGCAACGGGCACAGATACGCAGTATTTT,CSASPSGAATGTDTQYF
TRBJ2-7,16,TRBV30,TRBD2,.,TGTGCCTGGAGTCGTCTAGCGGGGCCGGCCGGCTACGAGCAGTACTTC,CAWSRLAGPAGYEQYF
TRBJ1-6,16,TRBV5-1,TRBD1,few,TGCGCCAGCAGCACGACCGGGACAGGGGTCAATTCACCCCTCCACTTT,CASSTTGTGVNSPLHF
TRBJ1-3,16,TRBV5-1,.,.,TGCGCCAGCAGCTTGGAAGGGGTTCACTCTGGAAACACCATATATTTT,CASSLEGVHSGNTIYF
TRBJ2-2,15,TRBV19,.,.,TGTGCCAGTATTAGCTTAGAGCCTTCCACCGGGGAGCTGTTTTTT,CASISLEPSTGELFF
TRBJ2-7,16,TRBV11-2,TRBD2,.,TGTGCCAGCACCTCCGGTAGCGGGAGAACTTCCTACGAGCAGTACTTC,CASTSGSGRTSYEQYF
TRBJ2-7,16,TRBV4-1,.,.,TGCGCCAGCAGCCAAGTTCTACAGGGCGGTTCCCACGAGCAGTACTTC,CASSQVLQGGSHEQYF
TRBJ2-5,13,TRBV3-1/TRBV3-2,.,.,TGTGCCAGCAGCCATACGGACCAAGAGACCCAGTACTTC,CASSHTDQETQYF
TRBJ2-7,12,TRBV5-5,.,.,TGTGCCAGCAGCACCCCGAGTCTGGAGCAGTACTTC,CASSTPSLEQYF
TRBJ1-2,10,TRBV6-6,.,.,TGTGCCACACAGGAGCATGGCTACACCTTC,CATQEHGYTF
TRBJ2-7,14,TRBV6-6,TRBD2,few,TGTGCCAGCAGGCCTCCCACAGGGACTAGCGAGCAGTACTTC,CASRPPTGTSEQYF
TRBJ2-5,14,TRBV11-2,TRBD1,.,TGTGCCAGCAGCTTACAGGGGGCGGGGGAGACCCAGTACTTC,CASSLQGAGETQYF
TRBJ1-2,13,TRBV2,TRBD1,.,TGTGCCAGCAGCGTGACAGGGGCCGGGGGCTACACCTTC,CASSVTGAGGYTF
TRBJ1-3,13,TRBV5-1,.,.,TGCGCCAGCAGAGATACTACTGGAAACACCATATATTTT,CASRDTTGNTIYF
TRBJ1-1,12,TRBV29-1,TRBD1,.,TGCAGCGGCGAGACAGGGACCACTGAAGCTTTCTTT,CSGETGTTEAFF
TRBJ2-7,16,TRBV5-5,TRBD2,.,TGTGCCAGCAGCTTCATTCCTAGCGGACTGTCCTACGAGCAGTACTTC,CASSFIPSGLSYEQYF
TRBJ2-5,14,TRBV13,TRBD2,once,TGTGCCAGCAGCTGGCGGGAGGGGGTTGAGACCCAGTACTTC,CASSWREGVETQYF
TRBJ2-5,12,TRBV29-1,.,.,TGCAGCGGCGGGGACAGCAAAGAGACCCAGTACTTC,CSGGDSKETQYF
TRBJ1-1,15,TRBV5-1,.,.,TGCGCCAGCAGCTTGGCGGGGGGCGCGGGTACTGAAGCTTTCTTT,CASSLAGGAGTEAFF
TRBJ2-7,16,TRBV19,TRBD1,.,TGTGCCAGTAGTCTTGCTCGGACAGGGAATATCAACGAGCAGTACTTC,CASSLARTGNINEQYF
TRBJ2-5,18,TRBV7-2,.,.,TGTGCCAGCAGCTTTACACCCCGAGGGCAGGGGAAGCGGGAGACCCAGTACTTC,CASSFTPRGQGKRETQYF
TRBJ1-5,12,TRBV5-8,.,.,TGTGCCAGCAGCTTGTATCCCCAGCCCCAGCATTTT,CASSLYPQPQHF
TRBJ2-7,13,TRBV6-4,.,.,TGTGCCAGCAGTGATAAGAGCTCCTACGAGCAGTACTTC,CASSDKSSYEQYF
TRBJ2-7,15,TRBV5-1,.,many,TGCGCCAGCAGCTACGGGGACTCCCGGCCCTACGAGCAGTACTTC,CASSYGDSRPYEQYF
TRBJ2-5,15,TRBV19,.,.,TGTGCCAGTAGTTCGTTCCAGGGGTTCCAAGAGACCCAGTACTTC,CASSSFQGFQETQYF
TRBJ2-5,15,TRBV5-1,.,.,TGCGCCAGCAGCTTGCAGGCTTCTGAGTCGGAGACCCAGTACTTC,CASSLQASESETQYF
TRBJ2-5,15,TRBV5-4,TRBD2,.,TGTGCCAGCAGCTTGGCTCGGGGAGGGTCAGAGACCCAGTACTTC,CASSLARGGSETQYF
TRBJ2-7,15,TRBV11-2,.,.,TGTGCCAGCAGCCCCAGGGGGGTCAGAGCCTACGAGCAGTACTTC,CASSPRGVRAYEQYF
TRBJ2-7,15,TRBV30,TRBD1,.,TGTGCCTGGAGTCGGACAGGGACCGTAATGGACGAGCAGTACTTC,CAWSRTGTVMDEQYF